The next 9 T cell receptor beta chains were all read from a single sample in a study of cytomegalovirus exposure and HLA in healthy donors. The PCR contained 60 Vbeta and 13 Jbeta primers. This table comes from immunoSEQ multiplex PCR, and its TCRdb copy is limited to in-frame clones, with some not included. The sample lists about 82,000 clones; roughly 80% were seen once. The sequenced sample consisted of PBMCs. These receptors were obtained from a woman aged 45 to 65 in good health and CMV-seropositive.

The chain employs TRBV21-1 and TRBJ2-5; the table assigns TRBD2, which was not confirmed against the DNA. TRBV21-1 is a recognized pseudogene. The CDR3 contains 14 residues. CDR3 coding DNA: TGTGCCAGCAGCACCCGATTCACTGAAGAGACCCAGTACTTC. Translating gives CASSTRFTEETQYF.

The rearrangement joins TRBV2 to TRBJ1-1; tentative D call: TRBD1 (5 bases). The germline V and J ends were trimmed by 5 bases and 1 base, with 11 bases remaining between them. The germline V gene encodes CDR1 SNHLY and CDR2 FYNNEI. This CDR3 spans 14 amino acids. CDR3 amino acids: CASSSDSSNTEAFF. The CDR3 DNA sequence: TGTGCCAGCAGTTCCGACAGCTCGAACACTGAAGCTTTCTTT.

This sequence joins TRBV19 and TRBJ1-5, with D perhaps TRBD1 (6 bases). Germline V lookup: CDR1 LNHDA, CDR2 SQIVND (reference sequence). The CDR3 has 16 amino acids. Deletions cut 4 bases from V and 7 bases from J, with 20 bases between. CDR3 in DNA: TGTGCCAGTAGTAATCCACAGGGTAGCGTTGGGCAGCCCCAGCATTTT. It translates to CASSNPQGSVGQPQHF.

The chain joins TRBV6-6 to TRBJ1-2, with D maybe TRBD1 (6 bases). This CDR3 contains 16 residues. CDR1 and CDR2 (germline): MNHNY, SVGAGI (reference sequence). The ends were cut back, 5 bases at V and 4 bases at J, with 20 bases in the middle. CDR3 amino acids: CASSLRQVAKLYGYTF. CDR3 nucleotide sequence: TGTGCCAGCAGTCTCAGACAGGTCGCGAAACTCTATGGCTACACCTTC.

The chain links TRBV27 to TRBJ2-7; D may be TRBD1 (6 bases). The ends were cut back, 6 bases at V and 6 bases at J, with 18 bases in the middle. This CDR3 contains 14 residues. Germline CDR1 reads MNHEY; CDR2 reads SMNVEV (reference sequence). The CDR3 bases are TGTGCCAGCAGGCTGGAAAGGACAGACGTCGAGCAGTACTTC. This gives the protein CASRLERTDVEQYF.

The V call is TRBV5-6, the J call TRBJ1-5; the D is unclear. This CDR3 comprises 13 residues. The germline gives CDR1 SGHDT, CDR2 YYEEEE. The V and J ends lost 0 bases and 3 bases respectively, with 4 bases between them. CDR3 DNA sequence: TGTGCCAGCAGCTTGGCCCTCAATCAGCCCCAGCATTTT. It yields the protein CASSLALNQPQHF.

V gene TRBV6-4 combines with J gene TRBJ2-3; 8 bases align to TRBD1. The CDR3 totals 14 residues. The V segment lost 5 bases and the J segment 1 base; nucleotides outside the gene matches: 2. Germline V gene data show CDR1 as MRHNA and CDR2 as SNTAGT. The CDR3 spells CASSMTGGTDTQYF. CDR3 nucleotides: TGTGCCAGCAGTATGACAGGGGGCACAGATACGCAGTATTTT.

This rearrangement joins TRBV5-8 to TRBJ1-1; 8 bases are a match to TRBD1. This CDR3 spans 13 amino acids. Germline values: CDR1 SGHTS, CDR2 YDEGEE. Trimming at V came to 4 bases and at J to 4 bases, leaving 3 bases not matched to a gene. The DNA of the CDR3 is TGTGCCAGCAGCACAGGGGGGTTCACTGAAGCTTTCTTT. It yields the protein CASSTGGFTEAFF. Full variable domain (outside the CDR3, taken from reference TRBV5-8 and TRBJ1-1): EAGVTQSPTHLIKTRGQQATLRCSPISGHTSVYWYQQALGLGLQFLLWYDEGEERNRGNFPPRFSGRQFPNYSSELNVNALELEDSALYLCASSTGGFTEAFFGQGTRLTVV.

This chain connects TRBV5-4 to TRBJ1-4, with TRBD1 identical over 9 bases. The V gene end was trimmed by 9 bases and the J gene end by 8 bases; junction bases not matched to a gene: 11. Germline assignment: CDR1 SGHNT and CDR2 YYREEE (reference sequence). This CDR3 region has 14 residues. The CDR3: CATKKGQGGEKLFF. The CDR3 nucleotides read TGTGCCACAAAAAAGGGACAGGGTGGGGAAAAACTGTTTTTT.